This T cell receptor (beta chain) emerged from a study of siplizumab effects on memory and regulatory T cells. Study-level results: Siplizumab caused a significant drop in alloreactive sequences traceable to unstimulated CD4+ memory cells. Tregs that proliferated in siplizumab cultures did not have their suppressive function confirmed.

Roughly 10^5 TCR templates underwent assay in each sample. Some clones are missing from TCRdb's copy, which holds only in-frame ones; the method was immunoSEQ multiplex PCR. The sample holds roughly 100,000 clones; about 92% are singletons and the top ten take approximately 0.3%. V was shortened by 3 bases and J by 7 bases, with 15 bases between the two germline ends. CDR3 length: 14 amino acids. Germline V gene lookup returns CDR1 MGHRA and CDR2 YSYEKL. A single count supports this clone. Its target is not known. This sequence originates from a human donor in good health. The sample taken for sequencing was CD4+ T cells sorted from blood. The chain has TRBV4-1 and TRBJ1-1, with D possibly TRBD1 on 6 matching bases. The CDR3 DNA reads TGCGCCAGCAGCCATCTCAGAACAGGGAGTGAAGCTTTCTTT. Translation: CASSHLRTGSEAFF.